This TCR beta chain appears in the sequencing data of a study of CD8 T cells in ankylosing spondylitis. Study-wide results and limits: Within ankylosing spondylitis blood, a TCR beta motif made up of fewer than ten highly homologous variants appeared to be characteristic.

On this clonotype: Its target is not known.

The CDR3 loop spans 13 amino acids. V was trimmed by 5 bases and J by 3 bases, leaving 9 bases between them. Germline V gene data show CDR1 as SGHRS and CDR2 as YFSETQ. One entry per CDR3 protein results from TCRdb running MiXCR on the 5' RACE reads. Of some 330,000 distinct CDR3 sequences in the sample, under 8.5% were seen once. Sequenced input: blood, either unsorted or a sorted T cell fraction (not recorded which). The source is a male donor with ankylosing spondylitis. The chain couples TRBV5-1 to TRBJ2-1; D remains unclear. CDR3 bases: TGCGCCAGCAGAGTGGACGTCTACAATGAGCAGTTCTTC. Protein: CASRVDVYNEQFF.